This TCR beta chain was captured in a study of neoadjuvant anti-PD-1 for oral cavity cancer. Study-level background: Most patients had three to four biweekly doses of 3 mg/kg nivolumab before resection. Patients without progression got a fourth dose around day 43. Overall study results and limits: Expansion of preexisting intratumoral clones was suggested to aid response. TCR analyses covered only a few patients per response group.

The J segment lost 6 bases and the V segment lost 0 bases, leaving 0 bases of the junction unmatched. This CDR3 has 12 residues. Germline V gene sequence: CDR1 SGHRS, CDR2 YFSETQ. Clones were sequenced by immunoSEQ multiplex PCR, and TCRdb holds only the in-frame ones, with some missing. The top ten hold 7.5% to 9.5% of the sample, which has about 5,700 clones, almost 60% seen once. This clone is labeled as large. The antigen remains unidentified. The V and J genes are TRBV5-1 and TRBJ2-7; 7 nucleotides match TRBD2. The sample here was tumor tissue, taken before nivolumab (anti-PD-1) treatment. The sequence came from a person aged 40 to 85 with oral cavity squamous cell carcinoma. The CDR3 DNA reads as TGCGCCAGCAGCTTGGCGGGAGGCGAGCAGTACTTC. Translation gives CASSLAGGEQYF.